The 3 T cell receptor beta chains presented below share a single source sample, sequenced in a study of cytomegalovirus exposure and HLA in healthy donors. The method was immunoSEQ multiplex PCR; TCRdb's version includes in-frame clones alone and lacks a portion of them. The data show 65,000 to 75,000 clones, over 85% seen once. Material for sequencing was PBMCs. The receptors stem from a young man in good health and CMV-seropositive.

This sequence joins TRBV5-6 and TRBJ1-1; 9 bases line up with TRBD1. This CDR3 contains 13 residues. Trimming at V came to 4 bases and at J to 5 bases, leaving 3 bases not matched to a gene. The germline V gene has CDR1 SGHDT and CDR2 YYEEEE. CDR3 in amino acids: CASSPDRGTEAFF. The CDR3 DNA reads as TGTGCCAGCAGCCCGGACAGGGGAACTGAAGCTTTCTTT.

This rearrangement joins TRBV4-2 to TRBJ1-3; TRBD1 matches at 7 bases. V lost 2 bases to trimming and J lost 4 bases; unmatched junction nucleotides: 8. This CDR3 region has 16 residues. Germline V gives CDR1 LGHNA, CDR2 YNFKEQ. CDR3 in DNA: TGTGCCAGCAGCCAACTGGAACAGGGGCTGGGAAACACCATATATTTT. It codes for CASSQLEQGLGNTIYF.

CDR3 protein: CASTTGGALYEQYF. CDR3 DNA sequence: TGTGCCAGCACCACTGGAGGGGCCCTCTACGAGCAGTACTTC. The chain uses TRBV28 and TRBJ2-7, with a tentative D call TRBD2 (6 bases). This CDR3 contains 14 residues. In germline, CDR1 is MDHEN, CDR2 SYDVKM. The V end lost 7 bases, the J end lost 3 bases, and 16 bases lay between the germline ends.